A single sample gave rise to the 8 T cell receptor beta chains below, sequenced in a study of cytomegalovirus exposure and HLA in healthy donors. The protocol was immunoSEQ multiplex PCR, while the TCRdb copy is restricted to in-frame clones and leaves out a portion. The sample yields more than 95,000 clones, approximately 95% seen once. The sequencing sample was made of PBMCs. These receptors were collected from a man aged 18 to 30 in good health and CMV-seronegative.

The chain links TRBV15 to TRBJ1-4; tentative D call: TRBD1 (6 bases). The length of the CDR3 is 15 residues. The V and J ends lost 6 bases and 7 bases respectively, with 18 bases between them. Germline assignment: CDR1 LNHNV and CDR2 YYDKDF (reference sequence). This CDR3 is CATRGTPFGSEKLFF. For the CDR3, the DNA is TGTGCCACCAGGGGGACACCTTTCGGTAGTGAAAAACTGTTTTTT.

The V call is TRBV28, the J call TRBJ1-1, with D unresolved. Trimming cost V 3 bases and J 9 bases, with 8 bases left between them. In germline, CDR1 is MDHEN, CDR2 SYDVKM. This CDR3 is 11 amino acids long. The CDR3 DNA follows: TGTGCCAGCAGTTTGGAGCTGAAAGCTTTCTTT. This sequence encodes CASSLELKAFF.

V is TRBV11-3 and J is TRBJ2-7, with D possibly matching TRBD1 (7 bases). The CDR3 spans 15 residues. V was pared by 2 bases and J by 2 bases, with 13 bases between. The germline V gene encodes CDR1 SGHNT and CDR2 YENEEA. CDR3 nucleotides: TGTGCCAGCAGCTTACAGGGGGGAATCACCTACGAGCAGTACTTC. This sequence encodes CASSLQGGITYEQYF.

The chain employs TRBV5-1 and TRBJ2-6, with a possible D match to TRBD1 (6 bases). In germline, CDR1 is SGHRS, CDR2 YFSETQ. CDR3 length: 18 amino acids. V lost 4 bases and J lost 0, with 17 bases in between. CDR3 bases: TGCGCCAGCAGCACGAGTGGGGGCTTCACCTCTGGGGCCAACGTCCTGACTTTC. Its protein is CASSTSGGFTSGANVLTF.

The chain couples TRBV7-9 to TRBJ2-7; perhaps TRBD1 as D (6 bases). Germline CDR1 reads SEHNR; CDR2 reads FQNEAQ (reference sequence). The length of the CDR3 is 16 residues. Trimming removed 1 base at V and 0 bases at J, with 13 bases between. As DNA, the CDR3 is TGTGCCAGCAGCTTAGTCGGAGACAGGACCTCCTACGAGCAGTACTTC. Its translation is CASSLVGDRTSYEQYF.

V gene TRBV5-5 combines with J gene TRBJ1-5; D not certain. This CDR3 has 15 residues. Per germline, CDR1 SGHKS and CDR2 YYEKEE (reference sequence). Trimming stripped 0 bases from V and 3 bases from J, with 10 bases between. The CDR3 DNA reads as TGTGCCAGCAGCTTGGCAGGCGGGTCCAATCAGCCCCAGCATTTT. Encoded protein: CASSLAGGSNQPQHF.

J is TRBJ1-2 and V is TRBV28; 7 bases are a match to TRBD1. Germline values: CDR1 MDHEN, CDR2 SYDVKM. V lost 5 bases to trimming and J lost 3 bases; unmatched junction nucleotides: 12. The length of the CDR3 is 16 residues. CDR3: CASSTPAAGTDYGYTF. The CDR3 bases are TGTGCCAGCAGTACCCCAGCCGCCGGGACAGACTATGGCTACACCTTC.

This chain links TRBV7-2 with TRBJ1-1; D gene unclear. V was cut by 2 bases and J by 2 bases, with 6 bases left in between. Germline CDR1 SGHTA, CDR2 FQGNSA. The CDR3 sequence is 13 residues long. The CDR3 is CASSLITNTEAFF. The DNA for the CDR3 is TGTGCCAGCAGCTTAATCACAAACACTGAAGCTTTCTTT.